The sequence of this TCR beta chain was determined in a study of sequential checkpoint blockade in melanoma. The wider study: Arm A got nivolumab then ipilimumab; arm B the reverse, 1:1.

CDR3 length: 13 residues. Germline V CDR1 and CDR2: LNHDA, SQIVND (reference sequence). After removal of 8 bases from V and 6 bases from J, the junction contained 7 bases not matched to a gene. Documented treatment: randomized to nivolumab then ipilimumab (arm A) or the reverse (arm B). From thawed PBMCs, live CD3+CD8+ cells negative for CD19 and CD56 were sorted. This clone occurred a few times. Some clones are missing from TCRdb's copy, which holds only in-frame ones; the method was immunoSEQ multiplex PCR. Of roughly 10,000 clones detected, around 60% appear once; the ten largest clones hold more than 15%.

The sample here was CD8+ T cells sorted from blood (inferred from file names), taken from a patient given nivolumab and ipilimumab in sequence. This TCR came from a human donor with melanoma. The V and J genes are TRBV19 and TRBJ2-7; 10 bases agree with TRBD1. CDR3 DNA sequence: TGTGCCAGTTCCCCGGGACAGGGGCTCGAGCAGTACTTC. This gives the protein CASSPGQGLEQYF.